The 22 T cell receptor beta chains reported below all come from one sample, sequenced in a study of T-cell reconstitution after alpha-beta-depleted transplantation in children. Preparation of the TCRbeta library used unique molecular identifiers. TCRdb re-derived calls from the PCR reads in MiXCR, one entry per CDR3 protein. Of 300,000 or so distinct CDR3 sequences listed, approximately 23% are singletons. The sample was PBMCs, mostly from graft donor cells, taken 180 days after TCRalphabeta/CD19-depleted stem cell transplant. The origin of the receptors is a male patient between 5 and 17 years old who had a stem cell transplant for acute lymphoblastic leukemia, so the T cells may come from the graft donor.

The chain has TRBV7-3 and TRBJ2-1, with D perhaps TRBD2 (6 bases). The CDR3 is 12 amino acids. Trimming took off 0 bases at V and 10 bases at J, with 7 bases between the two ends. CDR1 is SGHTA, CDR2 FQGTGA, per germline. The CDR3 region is CASSLTRGEQFF. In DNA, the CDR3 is TGTGCCAGCAGCTTAACGCGGGGCGAGCAGTTCTTC.

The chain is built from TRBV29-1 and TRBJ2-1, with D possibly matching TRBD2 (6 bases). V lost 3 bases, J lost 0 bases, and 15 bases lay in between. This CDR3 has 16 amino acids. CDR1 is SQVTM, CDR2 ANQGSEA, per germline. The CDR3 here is CSVEGGARSSYNEQFF. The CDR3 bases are TGCAGCGTTGAGGGCGGGGCACGGAGCTCCTACAATGAGCAGTTCTTC.

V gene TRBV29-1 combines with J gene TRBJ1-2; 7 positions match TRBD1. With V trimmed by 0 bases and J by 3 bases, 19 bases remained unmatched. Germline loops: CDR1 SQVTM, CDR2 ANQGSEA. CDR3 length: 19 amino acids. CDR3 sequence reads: CSVEDREGVYRGRDYGYTF. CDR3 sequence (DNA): TGCAGCGTTGAAGATAGGGAAGGGGTGTATAGGGGGCGCGACTATGGCTACACCTTC.

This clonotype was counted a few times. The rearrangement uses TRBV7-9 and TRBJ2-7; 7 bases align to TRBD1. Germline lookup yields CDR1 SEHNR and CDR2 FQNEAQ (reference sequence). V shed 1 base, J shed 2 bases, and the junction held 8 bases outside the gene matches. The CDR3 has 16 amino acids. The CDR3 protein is CASSLVLGTAAYEQYF. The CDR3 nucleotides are TGTGCCAGCAGCTTAGTCTTGGGGACAGCTGCCTACGAGCAGTACTTC.

This CDR3 is CASSGGLTNEQFF. CDR3 bases: TGTGCCAGCAGCGGGGGACTCACCAATGAGCAGTTCTTC. This chain connects TRBV11-2 to TRBJ2-1, with D possibly TRBD2 on 6 matching bases. The V end lost 5 bases, the J end lost 6 bases, and 11 bases lay between the germline ends. The CDR3 has 13 residues. Germline CDR1 SGHAT, CDR2 FQNNGV.

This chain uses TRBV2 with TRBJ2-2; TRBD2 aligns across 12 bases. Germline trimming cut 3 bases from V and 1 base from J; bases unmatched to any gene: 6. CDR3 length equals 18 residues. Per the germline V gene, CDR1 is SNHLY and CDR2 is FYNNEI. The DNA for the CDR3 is TGTGCCAGCAGTGATCCTAGGGGACTAGCGGGGAACACCGGGGAGCTGTTTTTT. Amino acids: CASSDPRGLAGNTGELFF.

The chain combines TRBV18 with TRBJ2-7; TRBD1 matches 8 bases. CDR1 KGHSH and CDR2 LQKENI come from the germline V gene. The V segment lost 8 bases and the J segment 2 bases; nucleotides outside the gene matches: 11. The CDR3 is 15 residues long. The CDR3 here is CASRSDRGRPYEQYF. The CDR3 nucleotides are TGTGCCAGCCGATCCGACAGGGGTAGGCCCTACGAGCAGTACTTC.

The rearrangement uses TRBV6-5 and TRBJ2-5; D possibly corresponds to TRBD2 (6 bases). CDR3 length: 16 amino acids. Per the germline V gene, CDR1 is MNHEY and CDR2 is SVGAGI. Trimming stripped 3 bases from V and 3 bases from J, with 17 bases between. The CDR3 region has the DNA TGTGCCAGCAGTTATACAGGCATCTGGGGGGAAGAGACCCAGTACTTC. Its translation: CASSYTGIWGEETQYF.

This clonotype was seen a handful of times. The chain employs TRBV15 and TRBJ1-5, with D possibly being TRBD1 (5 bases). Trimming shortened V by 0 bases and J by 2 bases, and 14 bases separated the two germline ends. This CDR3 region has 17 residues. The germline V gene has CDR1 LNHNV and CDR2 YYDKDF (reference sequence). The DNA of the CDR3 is TGTGCCACCAGCAGAGATGGGGGGTTCGGACGCAATCAGCCCCAGCATTTT. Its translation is CATSRDGGFGRNQPQHF. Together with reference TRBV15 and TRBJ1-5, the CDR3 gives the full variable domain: DAMVIQNPRYQVTQFGKPVTLSCSQTLNHNVMYWYQQKSSQAPKLLFHYYDKDFNNEADTPDNFQSRRPNTSFCFLDIRSPGLGDTAMYLCATSRDGGFGRNQPQHFGDGTRLSIL.

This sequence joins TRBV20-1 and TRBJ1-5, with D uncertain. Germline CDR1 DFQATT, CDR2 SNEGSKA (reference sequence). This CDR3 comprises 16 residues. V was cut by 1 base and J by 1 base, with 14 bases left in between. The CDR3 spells CSARVPGSRSNQPQHF. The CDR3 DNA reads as TGCAGTGCTAGAGTTCCGGGATCGCGGAGCAATCAGCCCCAGCATTTT.

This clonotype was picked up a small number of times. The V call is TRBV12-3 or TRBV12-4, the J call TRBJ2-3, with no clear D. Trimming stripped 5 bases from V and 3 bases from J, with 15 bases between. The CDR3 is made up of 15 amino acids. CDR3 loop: CASSAQTRYTDTQYF. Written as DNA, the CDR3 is TGTGCCAGCAGTGCGCAGACTCGCTATACAGATACGCAGTATTTT.

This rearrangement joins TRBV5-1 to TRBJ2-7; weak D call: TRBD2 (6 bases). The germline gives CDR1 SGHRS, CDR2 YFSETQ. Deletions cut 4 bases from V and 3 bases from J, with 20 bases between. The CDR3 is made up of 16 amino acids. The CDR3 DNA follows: TGCGCCAGCAGCCCATGGCGGGACCATCCCATCTACGAGCAGTACTTC. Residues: CASSPWRDHPIYEQYF.

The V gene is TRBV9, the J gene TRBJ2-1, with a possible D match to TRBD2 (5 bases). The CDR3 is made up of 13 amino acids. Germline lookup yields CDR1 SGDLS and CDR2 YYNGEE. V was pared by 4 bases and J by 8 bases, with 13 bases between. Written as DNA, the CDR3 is TGTGCCAGCAGCCCGCCGGGATCCGATGAGCAGTTCTTC. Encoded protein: CASSPPGSDEQFF.

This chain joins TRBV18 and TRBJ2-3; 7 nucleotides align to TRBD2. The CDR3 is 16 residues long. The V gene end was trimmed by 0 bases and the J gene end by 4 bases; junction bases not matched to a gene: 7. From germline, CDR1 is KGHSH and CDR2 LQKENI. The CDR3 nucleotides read TGTGCCAGCTCACCACCGAGGCTAGCGGTGTCAGATACGCAGTATTTT. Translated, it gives CASSPPRLAVSDTQYF.

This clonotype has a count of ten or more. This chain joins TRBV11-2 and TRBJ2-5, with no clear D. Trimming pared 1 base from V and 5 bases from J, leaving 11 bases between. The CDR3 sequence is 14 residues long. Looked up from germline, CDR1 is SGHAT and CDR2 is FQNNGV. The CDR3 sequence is CASSLVGRRETQYF. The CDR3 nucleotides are TGTGCCAGCAGCTTAGTAGGACGAAGGGAGACCCAGTACTTC.

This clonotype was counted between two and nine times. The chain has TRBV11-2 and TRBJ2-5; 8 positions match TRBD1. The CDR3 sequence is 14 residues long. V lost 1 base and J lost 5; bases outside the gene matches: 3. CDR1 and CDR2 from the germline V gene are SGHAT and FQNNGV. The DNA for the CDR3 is TGTGCCAGCAGCTTAGCAGGGGGCTTGGAGACCCAGTACTTC. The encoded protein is CASSLAGGLETQYF.

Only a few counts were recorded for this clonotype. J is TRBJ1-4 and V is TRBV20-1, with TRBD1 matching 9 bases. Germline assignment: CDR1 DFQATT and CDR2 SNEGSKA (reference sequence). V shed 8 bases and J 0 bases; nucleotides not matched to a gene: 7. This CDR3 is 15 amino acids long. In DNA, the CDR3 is TGCAGTCTACCGGGACAGGGCACAACTAATGAAAAACTGTTTTTT. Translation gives CSLPGQGTTNEKLFF.

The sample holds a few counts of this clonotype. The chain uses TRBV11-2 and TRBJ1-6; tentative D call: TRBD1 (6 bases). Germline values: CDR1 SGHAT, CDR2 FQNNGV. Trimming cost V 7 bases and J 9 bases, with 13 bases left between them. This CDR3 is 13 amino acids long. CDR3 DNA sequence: TGTGCCAGCACCCCAAGGGGGACTTCACCCCTCCACTTT. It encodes CASTPRGTSPLHF. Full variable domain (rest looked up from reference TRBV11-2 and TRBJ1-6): EAGVAQSPRYKIIEKRQSVAFWCNPISGHATLYWYQQILGQGPKLLIQFQNNGVVDDSQLPKDRFSAERLKGVDSTLKIQPAKLEDSAVYLCASTPRGTSPLHFGNGTRLTVT.

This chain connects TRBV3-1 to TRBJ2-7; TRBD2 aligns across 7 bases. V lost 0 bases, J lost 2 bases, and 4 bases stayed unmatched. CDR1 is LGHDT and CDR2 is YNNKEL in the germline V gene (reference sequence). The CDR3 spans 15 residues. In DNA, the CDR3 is TGTGCCAGCAGCCAAGAGAGCGGGACCACCTACGAGCAGTACTTC. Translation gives CASSQESGTTYEQYF.

The CDR3 loop is CASSESGELFF. In DNA, the CDR3 is TGCGCCAGCAGTGAGTCCGGGGAGCTGTTTTTT. The chain has TRBV10-2 and TRBJ2-2; D gene ambiguous. V was clipped by 0 bases and J by 7 bases, with 0 bases between them. This CDR3 is 11 amino acids long. Germline CDR1 reads WSHSY; CDR2 reads SAAADI.

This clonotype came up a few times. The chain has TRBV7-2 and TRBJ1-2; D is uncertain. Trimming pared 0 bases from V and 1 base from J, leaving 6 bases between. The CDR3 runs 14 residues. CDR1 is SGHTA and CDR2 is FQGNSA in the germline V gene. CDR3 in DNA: TGTGCCAGCAGCTTAGCGTGGATTAACTATGGCTACACCTTC. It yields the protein CASSLAWINYGYTF.

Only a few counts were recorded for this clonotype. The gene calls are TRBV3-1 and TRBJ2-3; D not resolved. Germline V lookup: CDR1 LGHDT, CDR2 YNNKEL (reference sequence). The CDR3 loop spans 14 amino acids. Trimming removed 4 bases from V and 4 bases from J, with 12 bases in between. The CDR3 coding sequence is TGTGCCAGCAGCCCAACCTCAACATCAGATACGCAGTATTTT. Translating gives CASSPTSTSDTQYF.